Listed below are T cell receptor beta chains from one sample, sequenced in a study of cytomegalovirus exposure and HLA in healthy donors. This table comes from immunoSEQ multiplex PCR, and its TCRdb copy is limited to in-frame clones, with some not included. The data contain about 330,000 clones, about nine tenths of them singletons. Sequenced material: PBMCs. Receptors originate from a woman in her twenties or thirties in good health and CMV-seropositive. The CDR3 runs from the conserved cysteine through the conserved F or W. D genes are given only for firm matches. The size of a clone is reported for some rows only, either as once, few or many, or as a class for expanded clones.

DNA | CDR3 | V | size | J | D
TGCGCCAGCAGCCAAGAACGAATGGTGGCTAGCGGGGGGGGGCAAGAGACCCAGTACTTC | CASSQERMVASGGGQETQYF | TRBV4-3 | - | TRBJ2-5 | TRBD2
TGCGCCAGCAGTCATGCCAGGGGTTCGGGGGGAATGCGGTCTAATGAAAAACTGTTTTTT | CASSHARGSGGMRSNEKLFF | TRBV23-1 | - | TRBJ1-4 | -
TGTGCCAGCGGTTGGGCGGTAGCGGGGGAGCAGTACTTC | CASGWAVAGEQYF | TRBV27 | - | TRBJ2-7 | TRBD2
TGTGCCAGCAGTTACTCCTGGCCCGGGTTAAATTCACCCCTCCACTTT | CASSYSWPGLNSPLHF | TRBV6-5 | once | TRBJ1-6 | -
TGTGCCAGCAGGGGGACAACTGAAGCTTTCTTT | CASRGTTEAFF | TRBV2 | - | TRBJ1-1 | -
TGTGCCAGCAGTAGCGGGGTTTACGAGCAGTACTTC | CASSSGVYEQYF | TRBV28 | - | TRBJ2-7 | TRBD2
TGTGCCAGCAGTTACCGGAACATGAACACTGAAGCTTTCTTT | CASSYRNMNTEAFF | TRBV6-5 | once | TRBJ1-1 | -
TGTGCCAGCAGATTACAGGGCGGGCCTGACACCATATATTTT | CASRLQGGPDTIYF | TRBV6-1 | once | TRBJ1-3 | -
TGCGCCAGCAGCTTGGAAGAGGGGATCTATGGCTACACCTTC | CASSLEEGIYGYTF | TRBV5-1 | once | TRBJ1-2 | -
TGTGCCAGCAGCCCCCGGGACAGGGGGCTTGAGCAGTACTTC | CASSPRDRGLEQYF | TRBV7-2 | - | TRBJ2-7 | TRBD1
TGTGCCAGCAGTTACAGGGACAGGGTTGACGAGCAGTACTTC | CASSYRDRVDEQYF | TRBV6-5 | - | TRBJ2-7 | TRBD1
TGTGCCTGGAGTGTAAGGACCATCTACAATGAGCAGTTCTTC | CAWSVRTIYNEQFF | TRBV30 | - | TRBJ2-1 | -
TGTGCCAGCAGCCCGGGACAGGGGGCAATCGGGGAGCTGTTTTTT | CASSPGQGAIGELFF | TRBV13 | - | TRBJ2-2 | TRBD1
TGTGCCAGCAGTTCACAGGGAACCTATGGCTACACCTTC | CASSSQGTYGYTF | TRBV28 | - | TRBJ1-2 | -
TGCGCCAGCAGCCAAACTCCGGGACAGGCCTACGAGCAGTACTTC | CASSQTPGQAYEQYF | TRBV4-1 | - | TRBJ2-7 | TRBD1
TGTGCCAGCAGCCCCCGGGACAGGGGCTACAATGAGCAGTTCTTC | CASSPRDRGYNEQFF | TRBV5-4 | once | TRBJ2-1 | TRBD1
TGCGCCAGCAGCCAAGGAAGCCCTGGATTTGCCAAAAACATTCAGTACTTC | CASSQGSPGFAKNIQYF | TRBV4-3 | - | TRBJ2-4 | -
TGCGCCAGCAGCCAAGAAGGGAGCGGGACGAACACCGGGGAGCTGTTTTTT | CASSQEGSGTNTGELFF | TRBV4-1 | few | TRBJ2-2 | TRBD2
TGTGCCAGCAGCGCCGGGAGGGCTATAGAGACCCAGTACTTC | CASSAGRAIETQYF | TRBV6-1 | - | TRBJ2-5 | TRBD2
TGCGCCAGCAGCCCGCACTGGGTCTACCAGGGGGCTGGGGCCAACGTCCTGACTTTC | CASSPHWVYQGAGANVLTF | TRBV4-3 | - | TRBJ2-6 | TRBD1
TGTGCCAGCAGCCGAAACCCCCTAACCTACGAGCAGTACTTC | CASSRNPLTYEQYF | TRBV14 | - | TRBJ2-7 | -
TGTGCCACCAGCAGATCCGGGACAGGAAACAATGAGCAGTTCTTC | CATSRSGTGNNEQFF | TRBV15 | - | TRBJ2-1 | TRBD1
TGTGCCAGCAGCTTAGAGGGAGCTAGCGGGGGGGCGGGTAATGAGCAGTTCTTC | CASSLEGASGGAGNEQFF | TRBV7-8 | - | TRBJ2-1 | TRBD2
TGTGCCAGCAGTGAGCACTATGGCTACACCTTC | CASSEHYGYTF | TRBV6-1 | - | TRBJ1-2 | -
TGTGCCAGCAGTCCACCCGCCGGAGTGGGCACAGATACGCAGTATTTT | CASSPPAGVGTDTQYF | TRBV27 | - | TRBJ2-3 | -
TGTGCCAGCAGCCCCAGGGGAGGGAACACTGAAGCTTTCTTT | CASSPRGGNTEAFF | TRBV7-9 | once | TRBJ1-1 | -
TGTGCCAGCAGCCCGACGGGGAGAAGAGAGCAGTACTTC | CASSPTGRREQYF | TRBV27 | - | TRBJ2-7 | -
TGTGCCAGCAGCCAAGTTGAGGGGTCGGGCAATCAGCCCCAGCATTTT | CASSQVEGSGNQPQHF | TRBV4-2 | - | TRBJ1-5 | -
TGCGCCAGCAGCCAAGACTATGGCTACACCTTC | CASSQDYGYTF | TRBV4-1 | few | TRBJ1-2 | -
TGTGCCAGCAGCTTAGACAGCGTGAGGTCCTATAATTCACCCCTCCACTTT | CASSLDSVRSYNSPLHF | TRBV11-2 | - | TRBJ1-6 | -
TGTGCCAGCAGCTCCAGGCCCGGGACCGGGGAGCTGTTTTTT | CASSSRPGTGELFF | TRBV6-5 | - | TRBJ2-2 | -
TGTGCCAGCAGTTACCGACAGGGGAAAGAGACCCAGTACTTC | CASSYRQGKETQYF | TRBV6-5 | - | TRBJ2-5 | TRBD1
TGTGCCAGCAGCTTGTGGACATCTGGGAACACTGAAGCTTTCTTT | CASSLWTSGNTEAFF | TRBV5-6 | few | TRBJ1-1 | -
TGTGCCAGTAGTATGCTGGGGAGCATGAACACTGAAGCTTTCTTT | CASSMLGSMNTEAFF | TRBV19 | - | TRBJ1-1 | -
TGTGCCAGCAGCCAAGATAACAGATGGTACACTGAAGCTTTCTTT | CASSQDNRWYTEAFF | TRBV14 | - | TRBJ1-1 | -
TGTGCCAGCTCACCTCAAAAGGGCACCTACGAGCAGTACTTC | CASSPQKGTYEQYF | TRBV18 | once | TRBJ2-7 | -
TGCGCCAGCAGCCAAGATGGCCAGGACCGGCAGGGGTACATTCAGTACTTC | CASSQDGQDRQGYIQYF | TRBV4-3 | - | TRBJ2-4 | -
TGTGCCAGCACCCCGGGGGAGGCGAGCAATCAGCCCCAGCATTTT | CASTPGEASNQPQHF | TRBV9 | - | TRBJ1-5 | -
TGTGCCAGCAGCCTTGGACCTCCTCCCTACAATGAGCAGTTCTTC | CASSLGPPPYNEQFF | TRBV7-2 | once | TRBJ2-1 | -
TGTGCCTGGAGTACTACGGGAGGGCCAGATACGCAGTATTTT | CAWSTTGGPDTQYF | TRBV30 | - | TRBJ2-3 | TRBD2
TGTGCCAGCAGCTCCGATTGGGGCCAAGAGACCCAGTACTTC | CASSSDWGQETQYF | TRBV13 | - | TRBJ2-5 | -
TGTGCCTGGGGGCGACGGGCAGGGTCGTTAGGCGAAGCTTTCTTT | CAWGRRAGSLGEAFF | TRBV30 | - | TRBJ1-1 | -